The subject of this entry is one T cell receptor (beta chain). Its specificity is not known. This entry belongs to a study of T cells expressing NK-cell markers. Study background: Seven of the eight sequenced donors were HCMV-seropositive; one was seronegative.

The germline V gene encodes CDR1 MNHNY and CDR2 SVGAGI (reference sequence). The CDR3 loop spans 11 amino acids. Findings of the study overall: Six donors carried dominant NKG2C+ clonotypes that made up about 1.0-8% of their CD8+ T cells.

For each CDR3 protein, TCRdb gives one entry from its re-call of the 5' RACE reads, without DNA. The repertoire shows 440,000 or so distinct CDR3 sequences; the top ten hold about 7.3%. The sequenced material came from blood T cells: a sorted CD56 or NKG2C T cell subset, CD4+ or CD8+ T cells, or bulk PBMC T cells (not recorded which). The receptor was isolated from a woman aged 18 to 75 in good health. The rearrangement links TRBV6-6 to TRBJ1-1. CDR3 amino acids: CASTINTEAFF.